These 2 T cell receptor beta chains originate from one sample sequenced in a study of blood T cell repertoires in COVID-19. Sequenced by immunoSEQ multiplex PCR; TCRdb stores in-frame clones only, minus some. The sample lists about 200,000 clones, 82% occurring once. The sequencing input was peripheral blood. These receptors were obtained from a woman aged 80 or over with COVID-19, enrolled during active disease.

This chain links TRBV6-5 with TRBJ2-5; D remains unclear. V was shortened by 4 bases and J by 5 bases, with 8 bases between the two germline ends. The CDR3 is 12 amino acids. Per the germline V gene, CDR1 is MNHEY and CDR2 is SVGAGI. The CDR3 protein is CASSFSKETQYF. CDR3 DNA: TGTGCCAGCAGTTTTAGCAAGGAGACCCAGTACTTC.

In regard to this clone: Other DNA sequences in this specimen translate into the identical CDR3. The V and J genes are TRBV29-1 and TRBJ2-7; 9 nucleotides match TRBD1. CDR1 is SQVTM, CDR2 ANQGSEA, per germline. This CDR3 comprises 12 residues. After removal of 4 bases from V and 3 bases from J, the junction contained 1 base not matched to a gene. The CDR3 loop is CSVGGQGYEQYF. The CDR3 DNA reads as TGCAGCGTTGGGGGACAGGGCTACGAGCAGTACTTC.